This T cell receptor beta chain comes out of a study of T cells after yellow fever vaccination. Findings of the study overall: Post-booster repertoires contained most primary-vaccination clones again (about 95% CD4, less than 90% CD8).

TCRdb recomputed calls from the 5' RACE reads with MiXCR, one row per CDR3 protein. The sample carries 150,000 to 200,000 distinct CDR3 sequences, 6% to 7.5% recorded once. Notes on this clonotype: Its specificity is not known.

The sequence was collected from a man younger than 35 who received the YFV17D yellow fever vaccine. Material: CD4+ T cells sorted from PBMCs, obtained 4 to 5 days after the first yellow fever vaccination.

CDR3 residues: CASSPALAEKLFF. The CDR3 region has the DNA TGTGCCAGCAGCCCCGCGTTGGCTGAAAAACTGTTTTTT. The chain recombines TRBV11-2 with TRBJ1-4; no clear D gene. Germline-derived CDR1 and CDR2 are SGHAT and FQNNGV. Trimming took off 5 bases at V and 7 bases at J, with 11 bases between the two ends. The CDR3 runs to 13 residues. Using reference TRBV11-2 and TRBJ1-4 for the parts outside the CDR3, the full variable domain is EAGVAQSPRYKIIEKRQSVAFWCNPISGHATLYWYQQILGQGPKLLIQFQNNGVVDDSQLPKDRFSAERLKGVDSTLKIQPAKLEDSAVYLCASSPALAEKLFFGSGTQLSVL.